Each of the 6 T cell receptor beta chains below was sequenced from the same sample in a study of cytomegalovirus exposure and HLA in healthy donors. The primer mix had 60 Vbeta and 13 Jbeta primers. TCRdb keeps only in-frame clones here, not all; method: immunoSEQ multiplex PCR. The sample holds about 77,000 clones, roughly 80% seen once. Sequencing was carried out using PBMCs. The receptors shown here come from a man aged 35-49 years in good health and CMV-seronegative.

The V gene is TRBV10-2, the J gene TRBJ2-5, with 11 bases that match TRBD2. CDR3 length equals 16 residues. The V gene's germline CDR1 is WSHSY and CDR2 SAAADI. V lost 1 base and J lost 4; bases outside the gene matches: 5. DNA for the CDR3: TGCGCCAGCAGTGAGTTTAGCGGGAGGGCCGGAGAGACCCAGTACTTC. Encoded protein: CASSEFSGRAGETQYF.

V gene TRBV7-9 combines with J gene TRBJ1-2, with 7 bases identical to TRBD1. V lost 1 base, J lost 3 bases, and 5 bases stayed unmatched. The CDR3 extends over 15 amino acids. From germline, CDR1 is SEHNR and CDR2 FQNEAQ (reference sequence). The CDR3 reads CASSLEGGADYGYTF. CDR3 in DNA: TGTGCCAGCAGCTTAGAAGGGGGCGCCGACTATGGCTACACCTTC.

The chain has TRBV7-9 and TRBJ2-7; possible D gene TRBD2, 5 bases. With 4 bases removed from V and 5 bases from J, the gap between germline ends came to 15 bases. The CDR3 loop spans 14 amino acids. The germline V gene encodes CDR1 SEHNR and CDR2 FQNEAQ (reference sequence). This CDR3 is CASSSETIPHEQYF. As DNA, the CDR3 is TGTGCCAGCAGCTCCGAGACTATCCCCCACGAGCAGTACTTC.

The chain is built from TRBV28 and TRBJ2-7; possibly TRBD2 for D (6 bases). Germline loops: CDR1 MDHEN, CDR2 SYDVKM. V was trimmed by 5 bases and J by 13 bases, leaving 18 bases between them. This CDR3 region has 12 residues. The CDR3 is CASSLRNRDFYF. The CDR3 DNA reads TGTGCCAGCAGTCTCCGAAACCGGGACTTTTACTTC.

This clone has only a few counts. This chain connects TRBV5-1 to TRBJ1-1, with D uncertain. V was shortened by 0 bases and J by 0 bases, with 6 bases between the two germline ends. Germline CDR1 reads SGHRS; CDR2 reads YFSETQ. The CDR3 runs 14 residues. CDR3 protein: CASSLASLNTEAFF. The CDR3, as DNA: TGCGCCAGCAGCTTGGCTAGCCTGAACACTGAAGCTTTCTTT.

This clone has only a few counts. The chain links TRBV19 to TRBJ1-5; 9 nucleotides align to TRBD1. Trimming cost V 3 bases and J 7 bases; bases outside gene matches: 4. From germline, CDR1 is LNHDA and CDR2 SQIVND (reference sequence). CDR3 size: 14 residues. This chain's CDR3 is CASSMTGGRQPQHF. The CDR3 nucleotides read TGTGCCAGTAGTATGACAGGGGGTAGACAGCCCCAGCATTTT.